What follows are 11 T cell receptor beta chains derived from one specimen sequenced in a study of a mutant IDH1 vaccine in newly diagnosed glioma. Produced via immunoSEQ multiplex PCR; TCRdb's table is partial and in-frame only. The table includes 50,000 or so clones, more than 70% detected once. These receptors' antigens are unknown. Time point denoted: week 5, during vaccination. The vaccine gave 300 ug of a 20-mer mutant IDH1 peptide subcutaneously per dose. The sequencing used PBMCs, collected from a glioma patient whose treatment included an IDH1 peptide vaccine. The origin of the receptors is a woman aged 40 to 50 with glioma.

CDR3 bases: TGTGCCAGCAGTTTAAGAGGGTCTACCTCCTACGAGCAGTACTTC. Amino acid sequence: CASSLRGSTSYEQYF. V gene TRBV28 combines with J gene TRBJ2-7; D is perhaps TRBD2 (5 bases). Germline V gene data show CDR1 as MDHEN and CDR2 as SYDVKM. There are 15 residues in the CDR3. V lost 2 bases, J lost 0 bases, and 11 bases lay in between. Using reference TRBV28 and TRBJ2-7 for the parts outside the CDR3, the full variable domain is DVKVTQSSRYLVKRTGEKVFLECVQDMDHENMFWYRQDPGLGLRLIYFSYDVKMKEKGDIPEGYSVSREKKERFSLILESASTNQTSMYLCASSLRGSTSYEQYFGPGTRLTVT.

The rearrangement uses TRBV7-9 and TRBJ1-5, with D tentatively TRBD1 (5 bases). Germline V gene lookup returns CDR1 SEHNR and CDR2 FQNEAQ (reference sequence). The V gene lost 5 bases and the J gene lost 0 bases, with 20 bases spanning the gap. This CDR3 is 18 amino acids long. The CDR3 DNA reads as TGTGCCAGCAGCCCGGGGATAGGGGCGGGATATAGCAATCAGCCCCAGCATTTT. This gives the protein CASSPGIGAGYSNQPQHF.

The chain combines TRBV30 with TRBJ2-7, with 7 bases that match TRBD1. The germline CDR1 and CDR2 sequences are GTSNPN and SVGIG (reference sequence). The CDR3 is made up of 13 amino acids. Losses at the gene ends were 2 bases for V and 2 bases for J; bases not matched to a gene: 3. CDR3 loop: CAWSIGTAYEQYF. The CDR3 DNA follows: TGTGCCTGGAGTATCGGGACAGCCTACGAGCAGTACTTC. Combining the CDR3 with reference TRBV30 and TRBJ2-7 gives the whole variable domain SQTIHQWPATLVQPVGSPLSLECTVEGTSNPNLYWYRQAAGRGLQLLFYSVGIGQISSEVPQNLSASRPQDRQFILSSKKLLLSDSGFYLCAWSIGTAYEQYFGPGTRLTVT.

This clone appeared a single time. This chain links TRBV27 with TRBJ2-1; D remains ambiguous. Germline CDR1 reads MNHEY; CDR2 reads SMNVEV (reference sequence). The CDR3 contains 12 residues. Between the trimmed V and J ends, which lost 6 bases and 7 bases, there was a span of 10 bases. The CDR3 region has the DNA TGTGCCAGCAGGGAGTTGGGGAATGAGCAGTTCTTC. Translation gives CASRELGNEQFF.

The chain employs TRBV5-4 and TRBJ2-3, with a possible D match to TRBD2 (5 bases). This CDR3 contains 16 residues. Trimming shortened V by 5 bases and J by 0 bases, and 16 bases separated the two germline ends. Germline V CDR1 and CDR2: SGHNT, YYREEE (reference sequence). The CDR3 DNA follows: TGTGCCAGCAGTCTGGACTTTACCTCTAGCACAGATACGCAGTATTTT. Protein: CASSLDFTSSTDTQYF.

The V call is TRBV9, the J call TRBJ1-2; tentatively, D is TRBD1 (6 bases). The germline V gene has CDR1 SGDLS and CDR2 YYNGEE. The CDR3 covers 14 residues. V was cut by 8 bases and J by 0 bases, with 14 bases left in between. The CDR3 here is CASGGQSSNYGYTF. In DNA form, the CDR3 reads TGTGCCAGTGGGGGGCAGAGCTCTAACTATGGCTACACCTTC.

The chain has TRBV5-1 and TRBJ1-1; the D is unclear. Per the germline V gene, CDR1 is SGHRS and CDR2 is YFSETQ. V was clipped by 5 bases and J by 4 bases, with 21 bases between them. The CDR3 has 16 residues. The CDR3 region has the DNA TGCGCCAGCAGGCGATACCGGATCACCAAGAGCACTGAAGCTTTCTTT. Its translation: CASRRYRITKSTEAFF. The variable domain in full, with the rest retrieved from reference TRBV5-1 and TRBJ1-1, is KAGVTQTPRYLIKTRGQQVTLSCSPISGHRSVSWYQQTPGQGLQFLFEYFSETQRNKGNFPGRFSGRQFSNSRSEMNVSTLELGDSALYLCASRRYRITKSTEAFFGQGTRLTVV.

The genes are TRBV10-3 and TRBJ2-3; D gene uncertain. The V gene lost 4 bases and the J gene lost 3 bases, with 2 bases spanning the gap. The CDR3 spans 11 residues. Germline CDR1 is ENHRY and CDR2 is SYGVKD. The CDR3 coding sequence is TGTGCCATCAGTGGGACAGATACGCAGTATTTT. Translated, it gives CAISGTDTQYF.

This sequence joins TRBV5-1 and TRBJ2-2; either TRBD1 or TRBD2 may fit D (7 bases each). V lost 5 bases and J 7 bases, leaving 15 bases between the germline ends. Germline V gene sequence: CDR1 SGHRS, CDR2 YFSETQ. The length of the CDR3 is 14 residues. The CDR3 bases are TGCGCCAGCAGAGCGGGACAGTCTAGCGGGGAGCTGTTTTTT. Translation gives CASRAGQSSGELFF.

This clone was seen more than once but under ten times. The chain is built from TRBV7-9 and TRBJ1-1; D remains unclear. Trimming stripped 5 bases from V and 3 bases from J, with 16 bases between. Germline CDR1 reads SEHNR; CDR2 reads FQNEAQ (reference sequence). The CDR3 is made up of 15 amino acids. In nucleotides, the CDR3 is TGTGCCAGCAGCCCTGCAAGTTTGAGGGACACTGAAGCTTTCTTT. Protein product: CASSPASLRDTEAFF. The entire variable domain, with the rest obtained from reference TRBV7-9 and TRBJ1-1, is as follows: DTGVSQNPRHKITKRGQNVTFRCDPISEHNRLYWYRQTLGQGPEFLTYFQNEAQLEKSRLLSDRFSAERPKGSFSTLEIQRTEQGDSAMYLCASSPASLRDTEAFFGQGTRLTVV.

This clone came up a few times. The rearrangement uses TRBV15 and TRBJ1-1; maybe TRBD1 (6 bases). CDR3 length: 15 residues. Germline CDR1 is LNHNV and CDR2 is YYDKDF (reference sequence). Trimming took off 1 base at V and 4 bases at J, with 13 bases between the two ends. The CDR3 loop reads CATSRAGGLSTEAFF. CDR3 coding DNA: TGTGCCACCAGCAGAGCCGGGGGGCTGAGCACTGAAGCTTTCTTT.